The TCR beta chain described here comes from a study of blood T cell repertoires in COVID-19. Study details: Acute-phase and convalescent COVID-19 samples originated in the United States, Italy and Spain. PBMCs, B-cell-depleted T cells, or T cells were the source of the cDNA or gDNA that made up the material.

Trimming at V came to 6 bases and at J to 6 bases, leaving 9 bases not matched to a gene. The CDR3 spans 15 residues. The germline gives CDR1 MDHEN, CDR2 SYDVKM. In the source study's methods: Using reference gene primer amplification, nucleated cell counts were estimated. The table came from immunoSEQ multiplex PCR; TCRdb's copy has only in-frame clones and leaves some out. V and J calls and clone size are those listed in that table; D and trimming were worked out from the DNA. The data hold 300,000 to 450,000 clones, with around 87% observed a single time. This TCR was sampled from a man between 35 and 55 years old in a cohort exposed to, infected with or recovered from COVID-19 (not recorded which). Material: PBMCs or T cells enriched from blood (not recorded which). The genes are TRBV28 and TRBJ2-1; 9 bases map to TRBD2. The CDR3 protein is CASSRSGGTTNEQFF. CDR3 DNA sequence: TGTGCCAGCAGCCGTAGCGGGGGAACAACCAATGAGCAGTTCTTC.